The T cell receptor (beta chain) under discussion was sequenced for a study of blood T cell repertoires in COVID-19 (TCRdb year 2020). Some background on the complete study: Samples covering the acute and convalescent phases of COVID-19 were provided by collaborators in the United States, Italy and Spain. The repertoires were released in a freely available public database intended as a resource for research on the immune response to SARS-CoV-2. Nearly every sample came with metadata listing a de-identified subject ID, COVID-19 status, age in years and sex. Samples were obtained from the ongoing ImmuneRACE study (first 160 participants) and from roughly 1,300 subjects provided by 6 global collaborators. HLA class I and class II types, where available, came from metadata supplied by the sample provider rather than from assay-based typing. Deeply sampled blood TCRbeta repertoires from subjects exposed to, actively infected with, or recovered from COVID-19 were included in the dataset. The prospective study material was composed of cDNA or gDNA derived from T cells, B-cell-depleted T cells, or PBMCs.

In Seattle, one collaborating source enrolled patients while the infection was active and tracked those patients longitudinally over the course of disease. Collaborating institutions collected whole blood in K2EDTA tubes following their own protocols. For TCRbeta analysis, collaborators shipped samples as frozen whole blood, isolated PBMCs, or DNA extracted from either of those sample types. TCRbeta CDR3 regions were amplified from genomic DNA by means of the immunoSEQ Assay, a bias-controlled multiplex PCR. Regarding the original processing steps: The number of nucleated cells in each sample was estimated from the amplification of reference gene primers within the assay. To quantify the absolute abundance of each unique TCRbeta CDR3 rearrangement, sequence reads were collapsed and filtered. For each sample, productive Simpson clonality was calculated by taking the square root of Simpson's diversity index across productive rearrangements. TCRdb retrieved this table from immuneACCESS and kept in-frame rearrangements only. Not all clones are present; in checked studies, unresolved V genes account for under half, and no reason is known for the remainder. V and J calls and clone size are as listed in that table; D and trimming were resolved from the DNA. The sample contains around 340,000 clones, 86% of them found a single time. Of the sample, roughly 7.2% is held by the ten largest clones.

As to this clone: Its target antigen remains unknown. Qualities for individual bases were not recorded, and no much larger clone is one base off.

Findings and caveats that apply to the study as a whole: Clinical and demographic metadata were provided uncurated, with the amount varying by source and participant.

Sequencing used peripheral blood. The receptor's source is a woman aged 60 to 75 with COVID-19, enrolled during active disease.

CDR3 protein: CASSPQGAGGYTF. The sequenced DNA: TGTGCCAGCAGCCCTCAGGGGGCGGGGGGCTACACCTTC. The V and J segments used are TRBV2 and TRBJ1-2; 8 central bases correspond to TRBD1. From the germline V gene, CDR1 is SNHLY and CDR2 is FYNNEI. The CDR3, cysteine through phenylalanine, is 13 amino acids long. Just CDR3 DNA is preserved here, 39 bases in frame from base 1. For this chain, trimming is 6 bases at the V end and 8 bases at the J end, and the number of junction bases without a gene match is 8.